Below, 24 T cell receptor beta chains from the same sample are listed, as sequenced in a study of cytomegalovirus exposure and HLA in healthy donors. PCR primers comprised 60 Vbeta and 13 Jbeta primers. TCRdb keeps only in-frame clones here, not all; method: immunoSEQ multiplex PCR. The data hold 150,000 to 200,000 clones, with approximately 71% observed a single time. Sequenced input: PBMCs. All receptors derive from a woman in her 40s in good health and CMV-seropositive.

This clone was seen once. The J gene is TRBJ2-1, the V gene TRBV5-1; 12 bases match TRBD2. The CDR3 extends over 13 amino acids. J gave up 15 bases and V 3 bases, and 7 bases lay outside the gene matches. CDR1 is SGHRS, CDR2 YFSETQ, per germline. The CDR3 protein is CASSSGTSGQLFF. The DNA of the CDR3 is TGCGCCAGCAGCTCAGGGACTAGCGGGCAGCTGTTCTTC.

The rearrangement joins TRBV4-1 to TRBJ1-4; 7 positions match TRBD1. CDR1 is MGHRA, CDR2 YSYEKL, per germline. V was clipped by 4 bases and J by 4 bases; unmatched bases: 9. This CDR3 contains 16 residues. CDR3 bases: TGCGCCAGCAGCCGGTTCGGGACAGAGTTTAATGAAAAACTGTTTTTT. This codes for CASSRFGTEFNEKLFF.

V usage is TRBV5-5 and J usage is TRBJ2-5; D is ambiguous. Trimming took 3 bases from V and 1 from J, leaving 7 bases between them. Germline V CDR1 and CDR2: SGHKS, YYEKEE (reference sequence). This CDR3 has 13 amino acids. The CDR3 spells CASSSVLQETQYF. The CDR3 nucleotides read TGTGCCAGCAGCTCCGTCCTCCAAGAGACCCAGTACTTC.

This clone was observed a handful of times. The sample carries other DNA sequences with the same CDR3. This sequence joins TRBV11-2 and TRBJ2-7, with 10 bases lining up with TRBD2. There are 16 residues in the CDR3. V lost 5 bases, J lost 3 bases, and 10 bases stayed unmatched. In germline, CDR1 is SGHAT, CDR2 FQNNGV. In DNA form, the CDR3 reads TGTGCCAGCAGCCAGGCCCTAGCGGGAGTTTTCTACGAGCAGTACTTC. The encoded protein is CASSQALAGVFYEQYF. Drawing the rest from reference TRBV11-2 and TRBJ2-7, the complete variable domain is EAGVAQSPRYKIIEKRQSVAFWCNPISGHATLYWYQQILGQGPKLLIQFQNNGVVDDSQLPKDRFSAERLKGVDSTLKIQPAKLEDSAVYLCASSQALAGVFYEQYFGPGTRLTVT.

The CDR3 coding sequence is TGTGCCAGCAGTGAAGGGACTAGCGGGAAAAACCAAGAGACCCAGTACTTC. Translated, it gives CASSEGTSGKNQETQYF. The chain employs TRBV6-1 and TRBJ2-5; TRBD2 matches at 12 bases. From germline, CDR1 is MNHNS and CDR2 SASEGT. The CDR3 extends over 17 amino acids. After removal of 1 base from V and 0 bases from J, the junction contained 3 bases not matched to a gene.

This chain joins TRBV27 and TRBJ2-7; D is uncertain. The CDR3 is made up of 15 amino acids. In germline, CDR1 is MNHEY, CDR2 SMNVEV (reference sequence). Trimming stripped 8 bases from V and 4 bases from J, with 21 bases between. CDR3 in amino acids: CASQITRDLGYEQYF. Written as DNA, the CDR3 is TGTGCCAGCCAAATCACTCGTGACCTAGGTTACGAGCAGTACTTC.

The chain carries TRBV27 and TRBJ2-3, with D perhaps TRBD1 (6 bases). Germline CDR1 and CDR2: MNHEY and SMNVEV (reference sequence). The CDR3 spans 15 residues. V was clipped by 6 bases and J by 3 bases, with 16 bases between them. This CDR3 reads CASRRTAGVTDTQYF. The CDR3 nucleotides read TGTGCCAGCAGGCGGACAGCCGGGGTGACAGATACGCAGTATTTT.

V and J are TRBV7-9 and TRBJ2-3; 10 bases align to TRBD2. This CDR3 contains 15 residues. J was trimmed by 4 bases and V by 5 bases; bases with no gene match: 6. In germline, CDR1 is SEHNR, CDR2 FQNEAQ (reference sequence). DNA of the CDR3: TGTGCCAGCAGCCTAACTAGCGGGAATGCAGATACGCAGTATTTT. Translation gives CASSLTSGNADTQYF.

V and J are TRBV7-9 and TRBJ2-5; 9 bases are shared with TRBD1. J lost 4 bases, V lost 5 bases, and 5 bases had no gene match. Germline lookup yields CDR1 SEHNR and CDR2 FQNEAQ (reference sequence). The CDR3 has 14 amino acids. The CDR3 loop reads CASSPGQGGETQYF. The CDR3, as DNA: TGTGCCAGCAGCCCGGGACAGGGTGGAGAGACCCAGTACTTC.

This clone appeared once. The rearrangement uses TRBV7-9 and TRBJ2-5, with TRBD1 matching over 9 bases. The CDR3 covers 15 residues. Looked up from germline, CDR1 is SEHNR and CDR2 is FQNEAQ (reference sequence). V was pared by 3 bases and J by 2 bases, with 4 bases of the junction left unmatched. CDR3 sequence (DNA): TGTGCCAGCAGCTTCGACAGGGGGACACAAGAGACCCAGTACTTC. Its protein product is CASSFDRGTQETQYF.

The chain is built from TRBV21-1 and TRBJ2-2; the table gives TRBD2 as D, unverified against the DNA. TRBV21-1 is recorded as a pseudogene. This CDR3 is built from 18 residues. In DNA, the CDR3 is TGTGCCAGCAGCAAAGAAGGTGAGCGGGAGGGAAGGACCGGGGAGCTGTTTTTT. Translation: CASSKEGEREGRTGELFF.

This clone was seen only once. This chain uses TRBV27 with TRBJ2-7, with D possibly TRBD1 on 6 matching bases. Germline loops: CDR1 MNHEY, CDR2 SMNVEV (reference sequence). The CDR3 extends over 14 amino acids. Trimming removed 5 bases at V and 2 bases at J, with 13 bases between. This CDR3 is CASSLGYRAYEQYF. In DNA form, the CDR3 reads TGTGCCAGCAGTCTTGGGTACAGGGCCTACGAGCAGTACTTC.

As regards this clone: The junction departs from the called germline gene at one end, perhaps through a read error. The V gene is TRBV7-9, the J gene TRBJ2-7, with 11 bases lining up with TRBD2. The CDR3 length is 16 residues. Germline V gene lookup returns CDR1 SEHNR and CDR2 FQNEAQ (reference sequence). The CDR3 reads CASTLATSGSANEQYF. DNA for the CDR3: TGTGCCAGCACCTTAGCCACTAGCGGGAGTGCCAACGAGCAGTACTTC.

The V gene is TRBV7-3, the J gene TRBJ1-1, with 8 nucleotides matching TRBD1. The length of the CDR3 is 14 residues. Germline V CDR1 and CDR2: SGHTA, FQGTGA. The V segment lost 4 bases and the J segment 2 bases; nucleotides outside the gene matches: 3. CDR3: CASSSGQANTEAFF. The CDR3 bases are TGTGCCAGCAGCTCGGGACAGGCCAACACTGAAGCTTTCTTT.

This clone was seen just once. This rearrangement joins TRBV19 to TRBJ1-5, with D possibly being TRBD1 (6 bases). The V gene lost 6 bases and the J gene lost 0 bases, with 12 bases spanning the gap. The CDR3 has 15 residues. The germline CDR1 and CDR2 sequences are LNHDA and SQIVND (reference sequence). Here the CDR3 reads CASRTGTHSNQPQHF. The CDR3 nucleotides read TGTGCCAGTAGAACCGGGACACATAGCAATCAGCCCCAGCATTTT.

This clone has only a few counts. The V call is TRBV7-9, the J call TRBJ2-1; 7 positions match TRBD2. CDR1 and CDR2 (germline): SEHNR, FQNEAQ (reference sequence). The CDR3 totals 14 residues. J lost 4 bases, V lost 4 bases, and 4 bases had no gene match. Written as DNA, the CDR3 is TGTGCCAGCAGCTCTCTAGCGGTTTACAATGAGCAGTTCTTC. It yields the protein CASSSLAVYNEQFF.

The V call is TRBV7-3, the J call TRBJ2-3, with 8 bases that match TRBD2. The CDR3 runs 15 residues. CDR1 SGHTA and CDR2 FQGTGA come from the germline V gene. Trimming took 1 base from V and 4 from J; bases not matched to a gene: 4. CDR3 sequence (DNA): TGTGCCAGCAGCTTAAATAGCGGGAACTCAGATACGCAGTATTTT. The encoded protein is CASSLNSGNSDTQYF.

The gene calls are TRBV28 and TRBJ1-2, with 9 positions matching TRBD1. The germline gives CDR1 MDHEN, CDR2 SYDVKM. With V trimmed by 6 bases and J by 6 bases, 8 bases remained unmatched. The CDR3 totals 14 residues. This CDR3 reads CASSIRTGGDGYTF. The DNA of the CDR3 is TGTGCCAGCAGCATCAGAACAGGGGGCGATGGCTACACCTTC.

CDR3 residues: CASSLGGGTRRHEQFF. CDR3 coding DNA: TGTGCCAGCAGCTTGGGGGGTGGGACTAGACGGCATGAGCAGTTCTTC. The rearrangement links TRBV5-8 to TRBJ2-1; TRBD2 aligns across 8 bases. Losses at the gene ends were 0 bases for V and 8 bases for J; bases not matched to a gene: 10. The CDR3 loop spans 16 amino acids. Germline assignment: CDR1 SGHTS and CDR2 YDEGEE.

The chain joins TRBV29-1 to TRBJ2-7; D unclear. Germline V gene lookup returns CDR1 SQVTM and CDR2 ANQGSEA. Trimming left V 6 bases short and J 4 bases short, with 10 bases between. The CDR3 runs to 11 residues. DNA of the CDR3: TGCAGCGTCGCCGACTGGTACGAGCAGTACTTC. It yields the protein CSVADWYEQYF.

The chain carries TRBV7-9 and TRBJ2-1; 8 bases fit TRBD2. Germline V gives CDR1 SEHNR, CDR2 FQNEAQ (reference sequence). The J segment lost 5 bases and the V segment lost 4 bases, leaving 19 bases of the junction unmatched. The CDR3 totals 19 residues. CDR3 sequence reads: CASSSGTRRGEGVDNEQFF. The CDR3 DNA sequence: TGTGCCAGCAGCTCCGGGACTAGAAGGGGAGAGGGGGTTGACAATGAGCAGTTCTTC.

This clone has just a few counts. The rearrangement links TRBV4-2 to TRBJ1-1; a possible D gene is TRBD1 (5 bases). The CDR3 has 15 residues. CDR1 is LGHNA and CDR2 is YNFKEQ in the germline V gene. The ends were cut back, 6 bases at V and 3 bases at J, with 17 bases in the middle. CDR3 nucleotide sequence: TGTGCCAGCAGAGCAAGGAGCGGGACTCACACTGAAGCTTTCTTT. It encodes CASRARSGTHTEAFF.

This clone was detected only a few times. The J gene is TRBJ2-5, the V gene TRBV7-3, with 8 bases matching TRBD1. With 5 bases clipped from V and 6 bases from J, the junction kept 8 bases outside the gene matches. CDR3 length equals 14 residues. Germline V gene sequence: CDR1 SGHTA, CDR2 FQGTGA. CDR3 region: CASSTGGSGQTQYF. As DNA, the CDR3 is TGTGCCAGCAGCACAGGGGGTAGCGGCCAGACCCAGTACTTC.

By sample fraction, this clone is medium-sized. V usage is TRBV7-6 and J usage is TRBJ1-1, with D uncertain. Germline-derived CDR1 and CDR2 are SGHVS and FNYEAQ. The length of the CDR3 is 16 residues. V was trimmed by 4 bases and J by 8 bases, leaving 23 bases between them. This chain's CDR3 is CASSSRAGSPDAEAFF. CDR3 bases: TGTGCCAGCAGCTCCCGCGCCGGGTCCCCAGACGCCGAAGCTTTCTTT.